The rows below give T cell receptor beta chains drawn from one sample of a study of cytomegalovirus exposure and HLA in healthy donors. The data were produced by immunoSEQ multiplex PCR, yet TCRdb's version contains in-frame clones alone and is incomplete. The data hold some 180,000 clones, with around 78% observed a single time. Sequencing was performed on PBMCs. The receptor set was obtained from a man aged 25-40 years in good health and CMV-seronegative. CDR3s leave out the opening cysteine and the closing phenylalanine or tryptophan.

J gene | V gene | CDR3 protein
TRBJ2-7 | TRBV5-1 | ASSSLAGAREQY
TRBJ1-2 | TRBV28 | ASSSAEGGLLGYGYT
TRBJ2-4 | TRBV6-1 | ASRPDILNIQY
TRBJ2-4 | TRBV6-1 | ASSALAGGNIQY
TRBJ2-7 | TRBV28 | ASSPRRGGGRYEQY
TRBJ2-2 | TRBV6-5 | ASSYSSTYTGELF
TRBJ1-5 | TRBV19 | ASRTPGTLGNQPQH
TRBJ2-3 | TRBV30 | AWSVAADTQY
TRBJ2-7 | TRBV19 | ASSIMGGSPNEQY
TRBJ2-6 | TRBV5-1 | ASSLSSGANVLT